The present T cell receptor beta chain was sequenced within a study of CD8 T cells in ankylosing spondylitis. Findings and limits, study-wide: Characteristic of ankylosing spondylitis blood, it appeared, was a TCR beta motif comprising roughly 8 highly homologous variants.

This clonotype came up many times. Its specificity is not known. The germline V and J ends were trimmed by 3 bases and 1 base, with 15 bases remaining between them. The CDR3 spans 16 residues. Germline V gene lookup returns CDR1 SEHNR and CDR2 FQNEAQ (reference sequence). Quantitative 5'-RACE with molecular barcodes generated TCR beta libraries. TCRdb re-called the 5' RACE reads through MiXCR, storing one row per CDR3 protein. Of some 180,000 distinct CDR3 sequences listed, 18% are singletons. The chain carries TRBV7-9 and TRBJ1-1; D unresolved. The source of this sequence is a male donor between 5 and 29 years old with ankylosing spondylitis or in good health (not recorded which). Source material: blood, either unsorted or a sorted T cell fraction (not recorded which). Here the CDR3 reads CASSLDSGGSNTEAFF. The CDR3 DNA reads as TGTGCCAGCAGCTTGGATAGCGGCGGGTCGAACACTGAAGCTTTCTTT.